This T cell receptor (beta chain) was observed in a study of a mutant IDH1 vaccine in newly diagnosed glioma. Study-level background: Patients received vaccination from 4-6 weeks after radiotherapy alone, or with temozolomide cycles.

Whole-study results and caveats: Pseudoprogression showed no apparent link to changes in top peripheral T cell clonotypes. The study observed vaccine-induced immune responses in roughly 93% of patients.

Profiling relied on immunoSEQ multiplex PCR, and the TCRdb table lists in-frame clones only, not all of them. The sample shows around 70,000 clones, less than 90% of them seen only once. Time point here: week 35, safety follow-up. Each dose of the vaccine consisted of 300 ug of mutant IDH1 20-mer peptide, with topical imiquimod. A remark on this clone: Its target is not known.

The ends were cut back, 4 bases at V and 8 bases at J, with 11 bases in the middle. CDR3 size: 12 residues. CDR1 SGHTA and CDR2 FQGNSA come from the germline V gene. The sequence was collected from a man aged 18 to 30 with glioma. This sample comprised PBMCs, obtained from a glioma patient whose treatment included an IDH1 peptide vaccine. The V and J genes are TRBV7-2 and TRBJ1-1; D remains unclear. CDR3 in DNA: TGTGCCAGCAGCTCCCCCGGGTTCGAAGCTTTCTTT. Translation: CASSSPGFEAFF.